The rows below give T cell receptor beta chains drawn from one sample of a study of T-cell memory formation after mild COVID-19. Via MiXCR, TCRdb re-called the 5' RACE reads, giving one row per CDR3 protein. The sample carries about 350,000 distinct CDR3 sequences, about 13% recorded once. The specimen was PBMCs or a T cell subset sorted from them (not recorded which). These receptors all stem from a man aged 18 to 30 who had mild COVID-19 (a few samples of this study predate the infection). Cell type and time point are not known. Each CDR3 is given with its conserved first and last residue. The D gene is left open where the match is weak. Rows give clone size only sometimes, using once, few, many, or a class for an expanded clone.

12 | NA | few | TRBJ2-1 | TRBV24-1 | TGTGCCACCAGTGAACCTCACAATGAGCAGTTCTTC | CATSEPHNEQFF
16 | NA | NA | TRBJ2-2 | TRBV6-5 | TGTGCCAGCAGTTACCGTTCTGGGACAAACACCGGGGAGCTGTTTTTT | CASSYRSGTNTGELFF
13 | NA | NA | TRBJ1-2 | TRBV7-2 | TGTGCCAGCAGCGTCACAGCTAACTATGGCTACACCTTC | CASSVTANYGYTF
13 | NA | few | TRBJ1-1 | TRBV7-2 | TGTGCCAGCAATTTTGGAGTGAACACTGAAGCTTTCTTT | CASNFGVNTEAFF
14 | TRBD1 | NA | TRBJ1-2 | TRBV29-1 | TGCAGCGCGGTCCGGGACAGGGAGTGGTATGGCTACACCTTC | CSAVRDREWYGYTF
16 | TRBD1 | NA | TRBJ1-3 | TRBV11-2 | TGTGCCAGCAGCATGACAGGGGTGGGATCTGGAAACACCATATATTTT | CASSMTGVGSGNTIYF
15 | NA | NA | TRBJ2-7 | TRBV5-1 | TGCGCCAGCAGCTACGTGGGCTATATCCTACACGAGCAGTACTTC | CASSYVGYILHEQYF
11 | NA | many | TRBJ2-2 | TRBV12-3/TRBV12-4 | TGTGCCAGCATGTCAGCCGGGGAGCTGTTTTTT | CASMSAGELFF
16 | NA | many | TRBJ2-5 | TRBV2 | TGTGCCAGCAGTGAATGGGCGGTCAGATCACAAGAGACCCAGTACTTC | CASSEWAVRSQETQYF
16 | TRBD1 | few | TRBJ2-7 | TRBV7-2 | TGTGCCAGCAGCTTAGCGGCCGGGACAGGGTTTTACGAGCAGTACTTC | CASSLAAGTGFYEQYF
16 | TRBD2 | few | TRBJ2-1 | TRBV6-5 | TGTGCCAGCAGTGTAGCGGGGGGCCTCTATCTCAATGAGCAGTTCTTC | CASSVAGGLYLNEQFF
13 | NA | NA | TRBJ1-6 | TRBV6-2/TRBV6-3 | TGTGCCAGCAGTTACCGGGGAGATTCACCCCTCCACTTT | CASSYRGDSPLHF
12 | NA | NA | TRBJ2-1 | TRBV20-1 | TGCAGTGCTAGAGATGATAGACTAGTGAGAGTCTTC | CSARDDRLVRVF
13 | NA | NA | TRBJ2-5 | TRBV7-7 | TGTGCTAGCAGCACGGGTTACCAAGAGACCCAGTACTTC | CASSTGYQETQYF
15 | TRBD1 | NA | TRBJ2-2 | TRBV7-9 | TGTGCCAGCAGCTGGGCGACAGGGAAACTCGGGGAGCTGTTTTTT | CASSWATGKLGELFF
17 | NA | many | TRBJ1-2 | TRBV3-1 | TGTGCCAGCCGGCCCACCTGGGCCGGGCCGCAAATCTATGGCTACACCTTC | CASRPTWAGPQIYGYTF
16 | NA | once | TRBJ1-1 | TRBV3-1 | TGTGCCAGCAGTCACTGGCAGGGTACGGGGAACACTGAAGCTTTCTTT | CASSHWQGTGNTEAFF
14 | TRBD1 | NA | TRBJ2-7 | TRBV6-5 | TGTGCCAGCAGTTACGGACAGGGGATTGGCGAGCAGTACTTC | CASSYGQGIGEQYF
14 | NA | few | TRBJ1-2 | TRBV29-1 | TGCAGCGTCGCGGGAGGCGGAGCATCGTATGGCTACACCTTC | CSVAGGGASYGYTF
15 | TRBD1 | few | TRBJ1-1 | TRBV5-6 | TGTGCCAGCAGCTCCACACAGGGGTCGGGCACTGAAGCTTTCTTT | CASSSTQGSGTEAFF
18 | TRBD2 | few | TRBJ2-5 | TRBV29-1 | TGCAGCGTTGAAGATCGTAGCAGGACTAGCGGGGGGAGGGAGACCCAGTACTTC | CSVEDRSRTSGGRETQYF
14 | TRBD1 | few | TRBJ1-5 | TRBV2 | TGTGCCATTCGACAGGGTAACAGCAATCAGCCCCAGCATTTT | CAIRQGNSNQPQHF
17 | TRBD2 | many | TRBJ2-7 | TRBV7-8 | TGTGCCAGCAGCTTAGCGTTCGGTAGCGGGGGTTTCGGCGAGCAGTACTTC | CASSLAFGSGGFGEQYF
15 | NA | few | TRBJ2-7 | TRBV5-1 | TGCGCCAGCAGCTACCTTCCAGGACAGTCGTACGAGCAGTACTTC | CASSYLPGQSYEQYF
12 | NA | NA | TRBJ1-1 | TRBV2 | TGTGCCAGCATTAGAGGTCTCACTGAAGCTTTCTTT | CASIRGLTEAFF
12 | NA | NA | TRBJ2-3 | TRBV2 | TGTGCCAGCATTTCGGCCGGCGATACGCAGTATTTT | CASISAGDTQYF
13 | NA | many | TRBJ2-3 | TRBV4-3 | TGCGCCAGCAGCCAAGAGGGGTTGGATACGCAGTATTTT | CASSQEGLDTQYF
14 | TRBD1 | NA | TRBJ1-2 | TRBV11-2 | TGTGCCAGCAGCTTAGGGGCACAGGGGTTCGGCTACACCTTC | CASSLGAQGFGYTF
12 | NA | NA | TRBJ1-1 | TRBV19 | TGTGCAGCCAGGGGAGGTGGCACTGAAGCTTTCTTT | CAARGGGTEAFF
15 | NA | NA | TRBJ1-5 | TRBV6-2/TRBV6-3 | TGTGCCAGCAGTTACTCGGCGGGGGTCAATCAGCCCCAGCATTTT | CASSYSAGVNQPQHF
16 | TRBD1 | few | TRBJ1-5 | TRBV15 | TGTGCCACCAGCAGAGACCGGGACAGGGGGGATCAGCCCCAGCATTTT | CATSRDRDRGDQPQHF
15 | TRBD1 | NA | TRBJ2-2 | TRBV11-2 | TGTGCCAGCAGCTCGGACAGGGCGAACACCGGGGAGCTGTTTTTT | CASSSDRANTGELFF
17 | NA | few | TRBJ1-1 | TRBV6-5 | TGTGCCAGCAGTTACTCCACCGAGGGCTGGGACGGCACTGAAGCTTTCTTT | CASSYSTEGWDGTEAFF
15 | NA | few | TRBJ1-5 | TRBV20-1 | TGCAGTGCTAGAAGTATGGACCCTATCAATCAGCCCCAGCATTTT | CSARSMDPINQPQHF
14 | TRBD1 | NA | TRBJ2-7 | TRBV11-2 | TGTGCCAGAAGCCCCCCGGACAGGGCGGCCGAGCAGTACTTC | CARSPPDRAAEQYF
15 | NA | few | TRBJ2-3 | TRBV30 | TGTGCCTGGAGTGTATTTTCAGGGAGGACAGATACGCAGTATTTT | CAWSVFSGRTDTQYF
17 | TRBD2 | NA | TRBJ2-2 | TRBV4-1 | TGCGCCAGCAGCCAAGTGGGACTAGCGTTACCGTACGGGGAGCTGTTTTTT | CASSQVGLALPYGELFF
16 | TRBD2 | NA | TRBJ2-3 | TRBV6-2/TRBV6-3 | TGTGCCAGCAGCTCGGGACTAGCGGCATACACAGATACGCAGTATTTT | CASSSGLAAYTDTQYF
19 | TRBD2 | NA | TRBJ2-4 | TRBV20-1 | TGCAGTGCTAGAGTGCCTAGCGGGGGGGCAGAGAGTGCCAAAAACATTCAGTACTTC | CSARVPSGGAESAKNIQYF
13 | TRBD1 | NA | TRBJ2-7 | TRBV20-1 | TGCAGTGCAACAGGGGCAAATAGCTACGAGCAGTACTTC | CSATGANSYEQYF
15 | TRBD2 | NA | TRBJ2-3 | TRBV7-2 | TGTGCCAGCAGACCGGGGGGGGGCCTGGCAGATACGCAGTATTTT | CASRPGGGLADTQYF
16 | NA | NA | TRBJ1-2 | TRBV29-1 | TGCAGCGTTGTAGGAGGGGCACAGGTCGGCAACTATGGCTACACCTTC | CSVVGGAQVGNYGYTF
15 | NA | NA | TRBJ1-1 | TRBV7-9 | TGTGCCAGCAGCCCCCAGCGCTCGGGAAACACTGAAGCTTTCTTT | CASSPQRSGNTEAFF
15 | NA | NA | TRBJ2-3 | TRBV7-9 | TGTGCCAGCACCCTGCCTTGGGACGGCACAGATACGCAGTATTTT | CASTLPWDGTDTQYF
16 | NA | few | TRBJ2-6 | TRBV5-1 | TGCGCCAGCAGCGGGGCGGGTCATCCCGGGGCCAACGTCCTGACTTTC | CASSGAGHPGANVLTF
12 | NA | NA | TRBJ2-7 | TRBV7-9 | TGTGCCAGCGGCGGGGACAGCTACGAGCAGTACTTC | CASGGDSYEQYF
8 | NA | NA | TRBJ2-1 | TRBV9 | TGTGCCAGCACCCTCCCGTTCTTC | CASTLPFF
16 | TRBD2 | few | TRBJ2-6 | TRBV29-1 | TGCAGCGCTTGGGGTACGGGGGGTCCTGGGGCCAACGTCCTGACTTTC | CSAWGTGGPGANVLTF
13 | NA | few | TRBJ2-7 | TRBV4-3 | TGCGCCAGCAGCCAAGATTTAATGTACGAGCAGTACTTC | CASSQDLMYEQYF
13 | TRBD1 | few | TRBJ1-1 | TRBV20-1 | TGCAGTACGCCAGGGGGAGCGTACACTGAAGCTTTCTTT | CSTPGGAYTEAFF
15 | TRBD1 | few | TRBJ2-5 | TRBV24-1 | TGTGCCACCAGTGATCGACAGGGTAGAGAAGAGACCCAGTACTTC | CATSDRQGREETQYF
17 | NA | few | TRBJ2-3 | TRBV7-9 | TGTGCCAGCAGCTCCCTCCTGACGACAGGGAGGACAGATACGCAGTATTTT | CASSSLLTTGRTDTQYF
14 | NA | NA | TRBJ2-7 | TRBV6-5 | TGTGCCAGCAGGGAGGGGGCCGCCGTCTACGAGCAGTACTTC | CASREGAAVYEQYF
14 | NA | few | TRBJ1-5 | TRBV29-1 | TGCAGCGTTGAAGAAAGGGGCGCAGGGCAGCCCCAGCATTTT | CSVEERGAGQPQHF